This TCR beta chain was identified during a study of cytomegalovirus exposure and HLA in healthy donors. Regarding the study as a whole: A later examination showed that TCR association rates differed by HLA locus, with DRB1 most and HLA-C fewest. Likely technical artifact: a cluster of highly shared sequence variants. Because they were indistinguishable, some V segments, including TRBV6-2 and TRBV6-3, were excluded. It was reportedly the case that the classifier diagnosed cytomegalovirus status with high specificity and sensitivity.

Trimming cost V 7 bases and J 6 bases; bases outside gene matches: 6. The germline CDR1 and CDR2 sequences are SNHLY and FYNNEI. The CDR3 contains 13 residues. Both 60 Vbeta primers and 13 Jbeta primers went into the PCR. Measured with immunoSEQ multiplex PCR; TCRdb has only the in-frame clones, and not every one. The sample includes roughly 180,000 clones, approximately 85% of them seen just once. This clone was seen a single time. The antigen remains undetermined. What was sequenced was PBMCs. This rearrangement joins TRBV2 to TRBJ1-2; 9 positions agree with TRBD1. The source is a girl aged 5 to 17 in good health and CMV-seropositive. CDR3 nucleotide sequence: TGTGCCAGCATGACCGGGACAGGGAATGGCTACACCTTC. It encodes CASMTGTGNGYTF.